Included here is one T cell receptor beta chain sequence, with context. This sample is part of a study of cytomegalovirus exposure and HLA in healthy donors. For the study at large: Out of roughly 170 million T cells, an earlier analysis found about 100 million unique TCR beta sequences in total.

V gave up 3 bases and J gave up 5 bases; unmatched junction bases: 4. The CDR3 contains 13 residues. The germline gives CDR1 ENHRY, CDR2 SYGVKD. The PCR was carried out with 60 Vbeta primers and 13 Jbeta primers. Using immunoSEQ multiplex PCR, the repertoire was profiled, and TCRdb retains in-frame clones only, with some absent. The repertoire has around 150,000 clones, around 75% of them found once; the top ten carry under 4%. The sequenced sample was PBMCs. This TCR was sampled from a human donor in good health. This sequence joins TRBV10-3 and TRBJ2-7; 7 nucleotides line up with TRBD2. The CDR3 sequence: CAISEFGGDEQYF. The CDR3 nucleotides read TGTGCCATCAGTGAATTTGGGGGGGACGAGCAGTACTTC.